These 31 T cell receptor beta chains were all obtained from the same sample, sequenced in a study of CD8 T cells in Susac syndrome. An amount of RNA that ranged from roughly 0.5 to 1 ug was reverse transcribed with random hexamers. Each CDR3 protein is one row after TCRdb ran MiXCR on the immunoSEQ multiplex PCR reads. The sample contains 95,000 to 150,000 distinct CDR3 sequences, 90% to 95% of which appear only once. The source material was CD4+ T cells from PBMCs. These receptors came from a human donor in good health.

The V and J genes are TRBV10-1 and TRBJ2-3; 9 nucleotides line up with TRBD1. Germline CDR1 reads WNHNN; CDR2 reads SYGVQD (reference sequence). V shed 3 bases and J 4 bases; nucleotides not matched to a gene: 8. The CDR3 spans 16 residues. The CDR3 bases are TGCGCCAGCAGTGACCGCGTAGGGACAGGGCCAGATACGCAGTATTTT. This gives the protein CASSDRVGTGPDTQYF.

CDR3 DNA: TGTGCCAGCAGCCAAGTAGCGGGAAGGAACATTCAGTACTTC. As protein: CASSQVAGRNIQYF. This chain uses TRBV3-1 with TRBJ2-4; 8 nucleotides line up with TRBD2. The CDR3 has 14 amino acids. With 1 base clipped from V and 7 bases from J, the junction kept 3 bases outside the gene matches. Germline V gives CDR1 LGHDT, CDR2 YNNKEL (reference sequence).

The chain has TRBV5-8 and TRBJ2-6; D is unresolved. The CDR3 runs 16 residues. The ends were cut back, 0 bases at V and 0 bases at J, with 7 bases in the middle. The germline V gene has CDR1 SGHTS and CDR2 YDEGEE. This CDR3 reads CASSLVTHSGANVLTF. In nucleotides, the CDR3 is TGTGCCAGCAGCTTGGTAACCCACTCTGGGGCCAACGTCCTGACTTTC.

The rearrangement joins TRBV5-1 to TRBJ2-2; no clear D. The germline V gene has CDR1 SGHRS and CDR2 YFSETQ. This CDR3 is 13 amino acids long. Trimming took off 2 bases at V and 5 bases at J, with 7 bases between the two ends. The DNA of the CDR3 is TGCGCCAGCAGCTTCCTAGGGACCGGGGAGCTGTTTTTT. Encoded protein: CASSFLGTGELFF.

The chain combines TRBV7-3 with TRBJ2-7, with TRBD1 matching 8 bases. This CDR3 region has 15 residues. V trimming: 5 bases; J trimming: 7 bases; junction bases outside the gene matches: 13. Germline-derived CDR1 and CDR2 are SGHTA and FQGTGA. This chain's CDR3 is CASSPTGGGLWEQYF. In DNA, the CDR3 is TGTGCCAGCAGCCCAACAGGGGGTGGCCTTTGGGAGCAGTACTTC.

The genes are TRBV29-1 and TRBJ2-3; D gene ambiguous. The length of the CDR3 is 13 residues. Germline V gene lookup returns CDR1 SQVTM and CDR2 ANQGSEA. The V end lost 7 bases, the J end lost 2 bases, and 13 bases lay between the germline ends. CDR3 amino acids: CSGSPFYTDTQYF. CDR3 bases: TGCAGCGGTAGCCCTTTCTACACAGATACGCAGTATTTT.

This chain uses TRBV5-6 with TRBJ1-5; TRBD1 matches 7 bases. Germline CDR1 SGHDT, CDR2 YYEEEE. Losses at the gene ends were 4 bases for V and 1 base for J; bases not matched to a gene: 11. This CDR3 is 17 amino acids long. The CDR3 bases are TGTGCCAGCAGCCGCGCGACAGGGCAGGAAAGCAATCAGCCCCAGCATTTT. This sequence encodes CASSRATGQESNQPQHF.

The chain joins TRBV12-3 or TRBV12-4 to TRBJ2-5; tentatively, D is TRBD1 (6 bases). With 4 bases removed from V and 4 bases from J, the gap between germline ends came to 10 bases. CDR3 size: 13 residues. CDR3 sequence reads: CASSWTERETQYF. The CDR3, as DNA: TGTGCCAGCAGTTGGACAGAACGAGAGACCCAGTACTTC.

V and J are TRBV10-2 and TRBJ2-7; D remains unclear. The CDR3 is 13 amino acids. V was trimmed by 7 bases and J by 7 bases, leaving 17 bases between them. Germline assignment: CDR1 WSHSY and CDR2 SAAADI. The CDR3 bases are TGCGCCAGCAATATAGGACGGTCCGGGGAGCAGTACTTC. This translates into CASNIGRSGEQYF.

The rearrangement uses TRBV3-1 and TRBJ2-6; the D is unclear. In germline, CDR1 is LGHDT, CDR2 YNNKEL (reference sequence). CDR3 length equals 14 residues. The V gene lost 2 bases and the J gene lost 1 base, with 3 bases spanning the gap. The CDR3 DNA is TGTGCCAGCAGCCAACCATCTGGGGCCAACGTCCTGACTTTC. Translating gives CASSQPSGANVLTF.

This chain links TRBV7-9 with TRBJ1-5; a possible D gene is TRBD1 (6 bases). Trimming left V 6 bases short and J 4 bases short, with 10 bases between. Germline CDR1 and CDR2: SEHNR and FQNEAQ (reference sequence). The CDR3 totals 13 residues. CDR3: CASSRQANQPQHF. CDR3 nucleotide sequence: TGTGCCAGCAGTCGACAGGCTAATCAGCCCCAGCATTTT.

The V gene is TRBV7-6, the J gene TRBJ1-2, with D possibly being TRBD1 (5 bases). The CDR3 covers 14 residues. Trimming pared 5 bases from V and 4 bases from J, leaving 14 bases between. Looked up from germline, CDR1 is SGHVS and CDR2 is FNYEAQ. CDR3 residues: CASSPSTESYGYTF. The CDR3 nucleotides are TGTGCCAGCAGCCCTTCGACAGAATCCTATGGCTACACCTTC.

The chain uses TRBV7-8 and TRBJ2-5, with 11 bases matching TRBD2. Per the germline V gene, CDR1 is SGHVS and CDR2 is FQNEAQ. The CDR3 contains 14 residues. V lost 5 bases to trimming and J lost 4 bases; unmatched junction nucleotides: 3. CDR3 loop: CASSKTSGGETQYF. CDR3 bases: TGTGCCAGCAGCAAAACTAGCGGGGGAGAGACCCAGTACTTC.

The J gene is TRBJ1-4, the V gene TRBV25-1, with D perhaps TRBD1 (6 bases). V was clipped by 3 bases and J by 0 bases, with 11 bases between them. CDR1 is MGHDK and CDR2 is SYGVNS in the germline V gene. This CDR3 is 16 amino acids long. The chain's CDR3 is CASSEDRVATNEKLFF. The DNA of the CDR3 is TGTGCCAGCAGTGAGGACAGAGTAGCAACTAATGAAAAACTGTTTTTT.

The chain recombines TRBV28 with TRBJ2-7, with TRBD2 as a possible D gene (5 bases). Germline loops: CDR1 MDHEN, CDR2 SYDVKM. V lost 1 base to trimming and J lost 0 bases, with 19 bases between them. The CDR3 extends over 18 amino acids. Here the CDR3 reads CASSLSRTQAHSSYEQYF. The CDR3 bases are TGTGCCAGCAGTTTATCCCGGACTCAGGCCCATAGCTCCTACGAGCAGTACTTC.

This clonotype has a single count. The chain links TRBV15 to TRBJ1-1, with 7 positions matching TRBD1. The CDR3 length is 15 residues. V lost 0 bases, J lost 1 base, and 2 bases stayed unmatched. Germline V gives CDR1 LNHNV, CDR2 YYDKDF (reference sequence). For the CDR3, the DNA is TGTGCCACCAGCAGAGATGGGACAGCGAACACTGAAGCTTTCTTT. Encoded protein: CATSRDGTANTEAFF. The full variable domain, with the rest looked up from reference TRBV15 and TRBJ1-1, is DAMVIQNPRYQVTQFGKPVTLSCSQTLNHNVMYWYQQKSSQAPKLLFHYYDKDFNNEADTPDNFQSRRPNTSFCFLDIRSPGLGDTAMYLCATSRDGTANTEAFFGQGTRLTVV.

The rearrangement joins TRBV5-6 to TRBJ1-5; 9 bases are a match to TRBD1. CDR1 SGHDT and CDR2 YYEEEE come from the germline V gene. The trim removed 4 bases at V and 6 bases at J, leaving 8 bases unmatched. The length of the CDR3 is 15 residues. DNA for the CDR3: TGTGCCAGCAGCCTGGACAGGGGATGGGGTCAGCCCCAGCATTTT. This translates into CASSLDRGWGQPQHF.

The genes are TRBV18 and TRBJ2-1, with TRBD1 identical over 7 bases. Per the germline V gene, CDR1 is KGHSH and CDR2 is LQKENI. The junction had 6 bases not matched to a gene; V was cut back by 2 bases and J by 11 bases. The length of the CDR3 is 13 residues. CDR3 region: CASSPTTGFKQFF. The CDR3 bases are TGTGCCAGCTCACCAACGACAGGGTTTAAGCAGTTCTTC.

The V gene is TRBV19, the J gene TRBJ1-2; tentatively, D is TRBD1 (5 bases). The CDR3 extends over 12 amino acids. V gave up 7 bases and J gave up 3 bases, with 9 bases separating them. Germline V gene lookup returns CDR1 LNHDA and CDR2 SQIVND (reference sequence). The CDR3 spells CASKQADYGYTF. The CDR3 nucleotides are TGTGCCAGTAAACAGGCAGACTATGGCTACACCTTC.

CDR3 loop: CASSQEGGNGYTF. In nucleotides, the CDR3 is TGTGCCAGCAGCCAAGAGGGAGGGAATGGCTACACCTTC. The chain employs TRBV3-1 and TRBJ1-2; the D is unclear. The CDR3 runs 13 residues. Germline CDR1 is LGHDT and CDR2 is YNNKEL (reference sequence). V lost 0 bases and J lost 6, with 8 bases in between.

This chain joins TRBV29-1 and TRBJ1-1; perhaps TRBD1 as D (5 bases). The germline gives CDR1 SQVTM, CDR2 ANQGSEA. The CDR3 has 19 residues. Trimming stripped 7 bases from V and 1 base from J, with 31 bases between. CDR3 nucleotide sequence: TGCAGCGCGCAACCCCCTATGGTACGAGGAGGGGCCGCGAACACTGAAGCTTTCTTT. This sequence encodes CSAQPPMVRGGAANTEAFF.

This clonotype was picked up one time. The chain joins TRBV2 to TRBJ2-3; no clear D. This CDR3 region has 13 residues. CDR1 and CDR2 (germline): SNHLY, FYNNEI. Trimming cost V 8 bases and J 0 bases, with 9 bases left between them. The CDR3 nucleotides read TGTGCCAGCGCGGCGGAAAGCACAGATACGCAGTATTTT. Its translation is CASAAESTDTQYF.

The sample holds one count of this clonotype. The chain has TRBV4-3 and TRBJ2-3; D possibly corresponds to TRBD2 (5 bases). The CDR3 consists of 15 residues. Trimming cost V 4 bases and J 1 base, with 12 bases left between them. Germline CDR1 is LGHNA and CDR2 is YSLEER. CDR3: CASSRTGSGTDTQYF. As DNA, the CDR3 is TGCGCCAGCAGCCGGACTGGCTCGGGCACAGATACGCAGTATTTT.

The V and J genes are TRBV7-2 and TRBJ2-5; unclear D gene. The germline V and J ends were trimmed by 1 base and 5 bases, with 17 bases remaining between them. From germline, CDR1 is SGHTA and CDR2 FQGNSA. This CDR3 has 16 amino acids. DNA of the CDR3: TGTGCCAGCAGCTTAGGAGACTGGTGGGTGGGCGAGACCCAGTACTTC. It yields the protein CASSLGDWWVGETQYF.

V is TRBV7-9 and J is TRBJ1-6; 7 bases line up with TRBD1. Germline lookup yields CDR1 SEHNR and CDR2 FQNEAQ (reference sequence). CDR3 length equals 17 residues. The trim removed 1 base at V and 5 bases at J, leaving 8 bases unmatched. The chain's CDR3 is CASSLEGGEADNSPLHF. The DNA for the CDR3 is TGTGCCAGCAGCTTAGAAGGGGGCGAAGCGGATAATTCACCCCTCCACTTT. The variable domain in full, completed from reference TRBV7-9 and TRBJ1-6, reads DTGVSQNPRHKITKRGQNVTFRCDPISEHNRLYWYRQTLGQGPEFLTYFQNEAQLEKSRLLSDRFSAERPKGSFSTLEIQRTEQGDSAMYLCASSLEGGEADNSPLHFGNGTRLTVT.

The chain links TRBV29-1 to TRBJ2-5, with D possibly being TRBD2 (5 bases). This CDR3 region has 13 residues. V dropped 7 bases and J dropped 3 bases, with 15 bases sitting between them. CDR1 and CDR2 (germline): SQVTM, ANQGSEA. The CDR3, as DNA: TGCAGCGGCGGGCGGTCAGGCGAAGAGACCCAGTACTTC. Its protein is CSGGRSGEETQYF.

The rearrangement joins TRBV15 to TRBJ2-6, with D unresolved. CDR3 length: 16 amino acids. Trimming stripped 0 bases from V and 7 bases from J, with 13 bases between. Germline V lookup: CDR1 LNHNV, CDR2 YYDKDF (reference sequence). Here the CDR3 reads CATSRDHTDLANVLTF. DNA for the CDR3: TGTGCCACCAGCAGAGATCACACAGACCTAGCCAACGTCCTGACTTTC.

The V and J genes are TRBV7-2 and TRBJ2-5; TRBD1 matches 7 bases. Trimming cost V 6 bases and J 4 bases; bases outside gene matches: 11. Germline V gives CDR1 SGHTA, CDR2 FQGNSA. This CDR3 has 15 residues. The CDR3 DNA reads as TGTGCCAGCAGGCCGCAGACAGGGAGTTCAGAGACCCAGTACTTC. Protein sequence: CASRPQTGSSETQYF.

The chain joins TRBV7-2 to TRBJ2-7; possible D gene TRBD2, 6 bases. Looked up from germline, CDR1 is SGHTA and CDR2 is FQGNSA. Trimming pared 5 bases from V and 6 bases from J, leaving 17 bases between. The CDR3 has 14 amino acids. The CDR3 coding sequence is TGTGCCAGCAGCCCCCACTCGGGGGAAATCGAGCAGTACTTC. This translates into CASSPHSGEIEQYF. The whole variable domain, filled in from reference TRBV7-2 and TRBJ2-7, reads GAGVSQSPSNKVTEKGKDVELRCDPISGHTALYWYRQSLGQGLEFLIYFQGNSAPDKSGLPSDRFSAERTGGSVSTLTIQRTQQEDSAVYLCASSPHSGEIEQYFGPGTRLTVT.

The chain uses TRBV3-1 and TRBJ2-1; 9 bases align to TRBD1. CDR3 length equals 14 residues. Germline values: CDR1 LGHDT, CDR2 YNNKEL (reference sequence). The junction had 6 bases not matched to a gene; V was cut back by 3 bases and J by 9 bases. CDR3 sequence (DNA): TGTGCCAGCAGCCAGAACAGGGGGCAAGGTGAGCAGTTCTTC. Protein sequence: CASSQNRGQGEQFF.

This clonotype appeared a single time. V is TRBV10-3 and J is TRBJ1-3; no definite D call. Trimming left V 10 bases short and J 0 bases short, with 10 bases between. The CDR3 has 13 amino acids. CDR1 and CDR2 from the germline V gene are ENHRY and SYGVKD. This CDR3 is CASQSSSGNTIYF. The CDR3 DNA reads as TGTGCCAGTCAGTCTTCCTCTGGAAACACCATATATTTT.